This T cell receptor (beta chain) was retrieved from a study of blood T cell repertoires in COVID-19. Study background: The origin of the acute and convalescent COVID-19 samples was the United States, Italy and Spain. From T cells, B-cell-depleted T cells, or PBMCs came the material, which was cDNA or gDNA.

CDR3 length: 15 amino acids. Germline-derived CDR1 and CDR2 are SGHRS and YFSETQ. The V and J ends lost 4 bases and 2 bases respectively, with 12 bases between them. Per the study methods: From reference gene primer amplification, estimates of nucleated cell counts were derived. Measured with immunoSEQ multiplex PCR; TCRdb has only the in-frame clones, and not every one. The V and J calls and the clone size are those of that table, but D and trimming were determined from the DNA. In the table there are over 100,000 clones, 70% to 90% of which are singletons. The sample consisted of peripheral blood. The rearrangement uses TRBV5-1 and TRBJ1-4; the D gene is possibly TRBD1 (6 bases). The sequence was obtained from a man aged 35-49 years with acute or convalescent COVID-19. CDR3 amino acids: CASSTWTATNEKLFF. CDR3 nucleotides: TGCGCCAGCAGCACCTGGACAGCTACTAATGAAAAACTGTTTTTT.